This TCR beta chain was documented in a study of T-cell reconstitution after alpha-beta-depleted transplantation in children. This clonotype was detected only a few times. Its specificity is not known. The CDR3 has 15 residues. The germline V gene encodes CDR1 SGHRS and CDR2 YFSETQ. With V trimmed by 5 bases and J by 2 bases, 6 bases remained unmatched. Notes on the study in general: Several hundred expanded graft clones reportedly supplied alpha-beta T cells about two months after transplant.

A library of TCRbeta sequences, prepared with unique molecular identifiers, was generated. MiXCR, run by TCRdb on the PCR reads, gives a single entry per CDR3 protein. The table has just over 200,000 distinct CDR3 sequences, roughly 8.3% seen once. This TCR came from a male patient between 2 and 10 years old who had a stem cell transplant for acute myeloid leukemia, so the T cells may come from the graft donor. The gene calls are TRBV5-1 and TRBJ2-3; TRBD1 matches 9 bases. Sample: PBMCs, mostly from graft donor cells, taken 360 days after TCRalphabeta/CD19-depleted stem cell transplant. For the CDR3, the DNA is TGCGCCAGCAGTTGGGGGGACAGGGACACAGATACGCAGTATTTT. Translating it yields CASSWGDRDTDTQYF. Using reference TRBV5-1 and TRBJ2-3 for the parts outside the CDR3, the full variable domain is KAGVTQTPRYLIKTRGQQVTLSCSPISGHRSVSWYQQTPGQGLQFLFEYFSETQRNKGNFPGRFSGRQFSNSRSEMNVSTLELGDSALYLCASSWGDRDTDTQYFGPGTRLTVL.